One and the same sample provided the 19 T cell receptor beta chains below, sequenced in a study of cytomegalovirus exposure and HLA in healthy donors. The PCR employed 60 Vbeta primers together with 13 Jbeta primers. Profiling relied on immunoSEQ multiplex PCR, and the TCRdb table lists in-frame clones only, not all of them. Of roughly 120,000 clones listed, about 76% were seen once; the top ten hold roughly 13%. Sequenced: PBMCs. These TCRs come from a woman in her sixties or seventies in good health and CMV-seropositive.

In its sample, this clone was seen a few times. As DNA, the CDR3 is TGTGCCAGCAGCTTAGCCGGGACAGCCAACGAGCAGTACTTC. Translation: CASSLAGTANEQYF. The J gene is TRBJ2-7, the V gene TRBV11-3, with 7 nucleotides matching TRBD1. Germline V gene data show CDR1 as SGHNT and CDR2 as YENEEA. Unmatched junction bases numbered 5, after V lost 1 base and J lost 5 bases. The CDR3 has 14 amino acids.

The J gene is TRBJ2-5, the V gene TRBV25-1, with 7 bases fitting TRBD1. The better agreement between TRBJ2-7 and the DNA end casts doubt on the J call. Germline CDR1 and CDR2: MGHDK and SYGVNS. This CDR3 is 12 amino acids long. CDR3 DNA sequence: TGTGCCAGCAGTGTCACAGGGGACGAGCAGTACTTC. This gives the protein CASSVTGDEQYF.

The V call is TRBV27, the J call TRBJ2-7, with D perhaps TRBD1 (6 bases). The V end lost 3 bases, the J end lost 0 bases, and 15 bases lay between the germline ends. Germline V gene data show CDR1 as MNHEY and CDR2 as SMNVEV (reference sequence). The CDR3 is made up of 16 amino acids. CDR3 bases: TGTGCCAGCAGTTTCAGGGACACTACTAGCTCCTACGAGCAGTACTTC. Residues: CASSFRDTTSSYEQYF.

The CDR3 bases are TGTGCCAGCAGCCCTGGACACCGGACCTACGAGCAGTACTTC. It translates to CASSPGHRTYEQYF. V is TRBV11-3 and J is TRBJ2-5, with D tentatively TRBD1 (5 bases). Judging by the DNA end, TRBJ2-7 fits better; the J call may be wrong. Germline values: CDR1 SGHNT, CDR2 YENEEA. The CDR3 totals 14 residues.

The CDR3, as DNA: TGTGCCAGCAGCTTGAGCGGGGGAAACCAAGAGACCCAGTACTTC. Protein: CASSLSGGNQETQYF. The chain employs TRBV7-3 and TRBJ2-5; the match to TRBD2 covers 8 bases. This CDR3 is 15 amino acids long. J lost 0 bases, V lost 3 bases, and 3 bases had no gene match. In germline, CDR1 is SGHTA, CDR2 FQGTGA. The entire variable domain, with the rest obtained from reference TRBV7-3 and TRBJ2-5, is as follows: GAGVSQTPSNKVTEKGKYVELRCDPISGHTALYWYRQSLGQGPEFLIYFQGTGAADDSGLPNDRFFAVRPEGSVSTLKIQRTERGDSAVYLCASSLSGGNQETQYFGPGTRLLVL.

The J gene is TRBJ1-5, the V gene TRBV5-1; 7 bases are a match to TRBD1. CDR1 is SGHRS and CDR2 is YFSETQ in the germline V gene. There are 16 residues in the CDR3. V shed 4 bases, J shed 0 bases, and the junction held 7 bases outside the gene matches. Here the CDR3 DNA reads TGCGCCAGCAGCCCTACGACAGGGACTAGCAATCAGCCCCAGCATTTT. Amino acids: CASSPTTGTSNQPQHF.

This clone was seen a few times. This rearrangement joins TRBV7-9 to TRBJ1-1; D unclear. V was shortened by 4 bases and J by 10 bases, with 10 bases between the two germline ends. Germline loops: CDR1 SEHNR, CDR2 FQNEAQ (reference sequence). CDR3 length equals 11 residues. This CDR3 reads CASSYEIVAFF. The DNA of the CDR3 is TGTGCCAGCAGCTACGAGATTGTAGCTTTCTTT.

This clone has only a few counts. The CDR3 region is CASSLSAGQGANYGYTF. DNA for the CDR3: TGTGCCAGCAGCTTGAGCGCTGGACAGGGGGCGAACTATGGCTACACCTTC. The chain links TRBV5-5 to TRBJ1-2; 11 bases align to TRBD1. The CDR3 covers 17 residues. The germline V gene has CDR1 SGHKS and CDR2 YYEKEE (reference sequence). The V segment lost 1 base and the J segment 2 bases; nucleotides outside the gene matches: 7.

This rearrangement joins TRBV28 to TRBJ1-2; 10 bases line up with TRBD1. Germline V CDR1 and CDR2: MDHEN, SYDVKM. Trimming removed 6 bases from V and 5 bases from J; junction bases left unmatched: 9. The CDR3 is 15 residues long. The DNA for the CDR3 is TGTGCCAGCAGCCCCGGGACAGGGGTTGGGTATGGCTACACCTTC. It specifies CASSPGTGVGYGYTF.

V gene TRBV6-5 combines with J gene TRBJ1-2, with 8 bases fitting TRBD1. Per germline, CDR1 MNHEY and CDR2 SVGAGI. Germline trimming cut 2 bases from V and 8 bases from J; bases unmatched to any gene: 4. The CDR3 sequence is 13 residues long. In DNA form, the CDR3 reads TGTGCCAGCAGTTACGACAGGGGCGAGGGCTACACCTTC. This gives the protein CASSYDRGEGYTF.

The chain combines TRBV7-8 with TRBJ1-5; TRBD1 matches 7 bases. Germline V gene lookup returns CDR1 SGHVS and CDR2 FQNEAQ. The V and J ends lost 5 bases and 0 bases, in that order; junction bases with no gene match: 1. This CDR3 has 14 residues. The CDR3 loop reads CASSHRGSNQPQHF. The CDR3 DNA reads TGTGCCAGCAGCCACAGGGGTAGCAATCAGCCCCAGCATTTT.

V is TRBV19 and J is TRBJ1-5; 9 positions agree with TRBD1. The CDR3 consists of 16 residues. The germline gives CDR1 LNHDA, CDR2 SQIVND (reference sequence). Trimming took 1 base from V and 7 from J; bases not matched to a gene: 8. The CDR3 DNA sequence: TGTGCCAGTAGTATAGGGGACAGGGTAGGAGGCCAGCCCCAGCATTTT. As protein: CASSIGDRVGGQPQHF.

V and J are TRBV11-2 and TRBJ2-5; 9 bases fit TRBD2. Germline trimming cut 5 bases from V and 1 base from J; bases unmatched to any gene: 2. This CDR3 is 14 amino acids long. The V gene's germline CDR1 is SGHAT and CDR2 FQNNGV. The CDR3 DNA reads TGTGCCAGCAGCCCGACTAGCGGCCAAGAGACCCAGTACTTC. This encodes CASSPTSGQETQYF.

This rearrangement joins TRBV27 to TRBJ1-6, with 7 bases lining up with TRBD1. This CDR3 is 17 amino acids long. J gave up 6 bases and V 5 bases, and 13 bases lay outside the gene matches. In germline, CDR1 is MNHEY, CDR2 SMNVEV (reference sequence). The CDR3 DNA reads as TGTGCCAGCAGTCCCCTTGGACAGGACTCTCTTAATTCACCCCTCCACTTT. Amino acids: CASSPLGQDSLNSPLHF.

This chain joins TRBV4-1 and TRBJ1-2; 11 positions agree with TRBD1. Trimming removed 4 bases from V and 8 bases from J; junction bases left unmatched: 3. CDR1 and CDR2 (germline): MGHRA, YSYEKL. This CDR3 is 13 amino acids long. DNA for the CDR3: TGCGCCAGCAGCCTGGGACAGGGGGTAGGCTACACCTTC. Translated: CASSLGQGVGYTF.

This chain connects TRBV10-3 to TRBJ1-2, with TRBD1 matching 8 bases. Germline CDR1 is ENHRY and CDR2 is SYGVKD. V lost 2 bases to trimming and J lost 3 bases; unmatched junction nucleotides: 5. This CDR3 region has 15 residues. CDR3 amino acids: CAISEGQGAHYGYTF. Written as DNA, the CDR3 is TGTGCCATCAGTGAGGGGCAGGGGGCTCACTATGGCTACACCTTC.

This sequence joins TRBV11-2 and TRBJ2-5; 9 nucleotides match TRBD2. The CDR3 has 16 amino acids. Germline CDR1 is SGHAT and CDR2 is FQNNGV. The junction had 8 bases not matched to a gene; V was cut back by 1 base and J by 5 bases. CDR3 loop: CASSLGHSGGYETQYF. The DNA for the CDR3 is TGTGCCAGCAGCTTAGGACACAGCGGGGGGTACGAGACCCAGTACTTC. Complete variable domain (other parts from reference TRBV11-2 and TRBJ2-5): EAGVAQSPRYKIIEKRQSVAFWCNPISGHATLYWYQQILGQGPKLLIQFQNNGVVDDSQLPKDRFSAERLKGVDSTLKIQPAKLEDSAVYLCASSLGHSGGYETQYFGPGTRLLVL.

This clone is a singleton in its sample. The gene calls are TRBV13 and TRBJ2-3, with a tentative D call TRBD1 (6 bases). The germline V gene encodes CDR1 PRHDT and CDR2 FYEKMQ (reference sequence). This CDR3 region has 16 residues. Deletions cut 3 bases from V and 2 bases from J, with 15 bases between. CDR3 sequence reads: CASSFLGHHDTDTQYF. In nucleotides, the CDR3 is TGTGCCAGCAGCTTCCTGGGACATCATGACACAGATACGCAGTATTTT.

This clone was found once. This rearrangement joins TRBV7-2 to TRBJ1-4; D perhaps matches TRBD1 (6 bases). This CDR3 has 15 amino acids. Trimming removed 6 bases at V and 2 bases at J, with 13 bases between. The germline CDR1 and CDR2 sequences are SGHTA and FQGNSA. DNA of the CDR3: TGTGCCAGCAGTCAAGGGGGAGTGACTAATGAAAAACTGTTTTTT. Residues: CASSQGGVTNEKLFF.